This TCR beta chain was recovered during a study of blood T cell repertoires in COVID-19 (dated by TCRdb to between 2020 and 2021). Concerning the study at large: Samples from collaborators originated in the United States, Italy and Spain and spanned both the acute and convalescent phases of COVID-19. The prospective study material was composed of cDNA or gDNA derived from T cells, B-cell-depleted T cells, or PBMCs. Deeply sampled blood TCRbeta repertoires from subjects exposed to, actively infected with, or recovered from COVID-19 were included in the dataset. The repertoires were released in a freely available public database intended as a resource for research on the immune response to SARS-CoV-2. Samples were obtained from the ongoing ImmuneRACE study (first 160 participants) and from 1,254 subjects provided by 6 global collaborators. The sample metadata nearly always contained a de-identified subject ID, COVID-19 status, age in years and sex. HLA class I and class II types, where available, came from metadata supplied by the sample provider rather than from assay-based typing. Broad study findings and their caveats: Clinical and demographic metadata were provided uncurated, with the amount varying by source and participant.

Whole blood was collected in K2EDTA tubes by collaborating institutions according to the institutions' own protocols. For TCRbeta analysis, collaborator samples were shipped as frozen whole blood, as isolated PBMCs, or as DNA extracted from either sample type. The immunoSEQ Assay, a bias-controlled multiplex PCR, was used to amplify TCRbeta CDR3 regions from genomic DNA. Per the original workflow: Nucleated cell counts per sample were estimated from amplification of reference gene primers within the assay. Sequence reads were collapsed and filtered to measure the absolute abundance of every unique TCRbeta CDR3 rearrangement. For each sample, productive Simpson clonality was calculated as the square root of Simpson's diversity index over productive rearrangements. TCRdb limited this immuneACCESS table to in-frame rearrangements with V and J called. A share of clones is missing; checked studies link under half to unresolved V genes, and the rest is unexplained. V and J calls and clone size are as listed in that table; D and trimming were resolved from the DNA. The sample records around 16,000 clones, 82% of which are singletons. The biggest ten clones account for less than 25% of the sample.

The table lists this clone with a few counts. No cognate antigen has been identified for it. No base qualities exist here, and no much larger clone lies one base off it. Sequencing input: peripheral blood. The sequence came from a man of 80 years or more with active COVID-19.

The CDR3: CASSPVGGLAGGRNTGELFF. The sequenced DNA is TGTGCCAGCAGTCCCGTAGGGGGACTAGCGGGAGGTCGGAACACCGGGGAGCTGTTTTTT. The V and J genes are TRBV28 and TRBJ2-2, and TRBD2 matches 15 of the central bases. Taken from the germline V gene, the CDR1 and CDR2 loops are MDHEN and SYDVKM. The CDR3 runs 20 amino acids, cysteine and phenylalanine included. This entry keeps only the CDR3 DNA: 60 bases, framed from base 1. V is trimmed back by 5 bases and J by 1 base, and the junction contains 11 bases that no gene match accounts for.